Detailed here is one T cell receptor beta chain. MiXCR, applied by TCRdb to the RACE reads, yields one record per CDR3 protein. The profile shows 84,000 or so distinct CDR3 sequences, around 9.6% of them singletons. This specimen comes from a study of human T cells and chemical hapten exposure. The time point denotes: patch test 2, 6 weeks after DPC sensitization. The sample's treatment: therapeutic diphenylcyclopropenone sensitization with weekly scalp DPC. This sequence originates from a woman in her 30s with alopecia areata. Some clones in this sample may be carry-over from other donors' samples. The input for sequencing was whole blood, taken in connection with sensitization to the hapten diphenylcyclopropenone (DPC).

The CDR3 sequence is CASSLRAYNSPLHF. CDR3 nucleotides: TGTGCCAGCAGCTTGCGGGCGTATAATTCACCCCTCCACTTT. The chain couples TRBV7-9 to TRBJ1-6; D is uncertain. The CDR3 runs 14 residues. Germline V lookup: CDR1 SEHNR, CDR2 FQNEAQ (reference sequence). Deletions cut 3 bases from V and 4 bases from J, with 7 bases between.